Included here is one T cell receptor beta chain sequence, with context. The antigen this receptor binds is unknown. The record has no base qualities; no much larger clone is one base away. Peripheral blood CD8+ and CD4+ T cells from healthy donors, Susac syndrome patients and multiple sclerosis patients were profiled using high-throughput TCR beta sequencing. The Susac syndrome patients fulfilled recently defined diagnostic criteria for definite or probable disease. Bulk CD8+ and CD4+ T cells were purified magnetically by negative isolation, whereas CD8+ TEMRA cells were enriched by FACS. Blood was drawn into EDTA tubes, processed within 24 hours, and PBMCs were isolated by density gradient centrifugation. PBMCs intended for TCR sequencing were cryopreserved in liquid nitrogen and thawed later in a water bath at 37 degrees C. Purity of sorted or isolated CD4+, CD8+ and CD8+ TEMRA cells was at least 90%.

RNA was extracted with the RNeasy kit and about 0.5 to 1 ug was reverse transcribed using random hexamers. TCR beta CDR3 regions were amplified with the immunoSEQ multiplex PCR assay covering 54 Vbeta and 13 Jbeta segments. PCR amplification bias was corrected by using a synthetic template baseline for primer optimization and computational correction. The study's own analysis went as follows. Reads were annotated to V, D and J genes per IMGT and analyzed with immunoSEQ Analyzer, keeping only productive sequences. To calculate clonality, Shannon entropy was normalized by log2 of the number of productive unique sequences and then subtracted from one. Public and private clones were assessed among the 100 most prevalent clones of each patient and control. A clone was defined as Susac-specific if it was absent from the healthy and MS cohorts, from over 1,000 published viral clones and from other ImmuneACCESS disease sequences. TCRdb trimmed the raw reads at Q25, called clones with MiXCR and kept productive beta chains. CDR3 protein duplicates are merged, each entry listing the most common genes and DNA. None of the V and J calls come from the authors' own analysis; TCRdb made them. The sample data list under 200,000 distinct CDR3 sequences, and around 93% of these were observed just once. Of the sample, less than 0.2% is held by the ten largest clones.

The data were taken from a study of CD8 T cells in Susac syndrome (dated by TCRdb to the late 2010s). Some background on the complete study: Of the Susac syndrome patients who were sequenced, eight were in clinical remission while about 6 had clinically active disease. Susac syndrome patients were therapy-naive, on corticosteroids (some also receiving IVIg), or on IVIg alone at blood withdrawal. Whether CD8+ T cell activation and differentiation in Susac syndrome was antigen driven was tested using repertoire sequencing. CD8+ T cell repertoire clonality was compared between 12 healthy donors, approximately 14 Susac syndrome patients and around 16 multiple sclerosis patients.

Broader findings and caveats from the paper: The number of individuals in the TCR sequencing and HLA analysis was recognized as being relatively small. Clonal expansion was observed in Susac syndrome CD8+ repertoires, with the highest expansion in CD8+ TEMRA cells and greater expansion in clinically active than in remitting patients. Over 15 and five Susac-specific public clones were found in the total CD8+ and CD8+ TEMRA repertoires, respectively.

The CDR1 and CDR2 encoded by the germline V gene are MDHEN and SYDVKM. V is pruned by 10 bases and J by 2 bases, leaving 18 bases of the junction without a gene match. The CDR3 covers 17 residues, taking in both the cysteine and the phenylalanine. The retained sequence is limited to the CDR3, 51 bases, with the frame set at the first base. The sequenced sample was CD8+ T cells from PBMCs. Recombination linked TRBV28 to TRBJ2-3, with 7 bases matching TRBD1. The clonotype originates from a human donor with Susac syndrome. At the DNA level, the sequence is TGTGCCACCCGCCCAAGGCTCGACAGGGTCTTCACAGATACGCAGTATTTT. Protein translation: CATRPRLDRVFTDTQYF.